A single sample gave rise to the 4 T cell receptor beta chains below, sequenced in a study of cytomegalovirus exposure and HLA in healthy donors. In the PCR, 60 Vbeta and 13 Jbeta primers were used. Sequencing was performed with immunoSEQ multiplex PCR; in TCRdb, only in-frame clones are kept and a portion is missing. The sample carries over 85,000 clones, roughly 66% recorded once. Sample: PBMCs. The source of these receptors is a man aged 30 to 39 in good health and CMV-seronegative.

V usage is TRBV19 and J usage is TRBJ1-4; 8 bases line up with TRBD1. Trimming removed 10 bases from V and 8 bases from J; junction bases left unmatched: 12. This CDR3 has 14 residues. From germline, CDR1 is LNHDA and CDR2 SQIVND (reference sequence). CDR3 protein: CATSPRQGPEKLFF. The CDR3 bases are TGTGCCACCTCACCCCGACAGGGGCCAGAAAAACTGTTTTTT.

The chain recombines TRBV7-2 with TRBJ2-5; D possibly corresponds to TRBD2 (6 bases). Deletions cut 4 bases from V and 4 bases from J, with 13 bases between. The CDR3 spans 14 residues. In germline, CDR1 is SGHTA, CDR2 FQGNSA. CDR3 loop: CASSSGLRGETQYF. DNA for the CDR3: TGTGCCAGCAGCTCGGGACTGAGAGGAGAGACCCAGTACTTC.

This chain uses TRBV28 with TRBJ1-5, with no clear D. Germline V gene sequence: CDR1 MDHEN, CDR2 SYDVKM. The V and J ends lost 4 bases and 0 bases respectively, with 13 bases between them. The CDR3 has 16 residues. The CDR3 reads CASSSPGRNSNQPQHF. In nucleotides, the CDR3 is TGTGCCAGCAGTTCCCCGGGAAGGAATAGCAATCAGCCCCAGCATTTT.

The chain has TRBV27 and TRBJ1-6, with TRBD1 as a possible D gene (6 bases). CDR3 length equals 15 residues. The germline V gene encodes CDR1 MNHEY and CDR2 SMNVEV (reference sequence). Trimming left V 3 bases short and J 7 bases short, with 13 bases between. CDR3 region: CASSLGTSGNSPLHF. The CDR3 DNA is TGTGCCAGCAGTTTGGGGACATCAGGGAATTCACCCCTCCACTTT.